Given below is one T cell receptor beta chain in context. There are 13 residues in the CDR3. The germline CDR1 and CDR2 sequences are DFQATT and SNEGSKA (reference sequence). Deletions cut 4 bases from V and 2 bases from J, with 9 bases between. This sample was taken from a study of glioma-infiltrating T cells. The iRepertoire nested amplicon-rescue multiplex PCR amplified TCR alpha and beta CDR3s from RNA. From the multiplex PCR reads, TCRdb called clonotypes with MiXCR, one entry per CDR3 protein. The data show over 15,000 distinct CDR3 sequences, nearly 60% seen once. Input material: glioma tissue, nonneoplastic brain tissue, or PBMCs (not recorded which). V usage is TRBV20-1 and J usage is TRBJ1-5; D possibly corresponds to TRBD1 (6 bases). The sequence was collected from a human donor with low-grade glioma or glioblastoma, undergoing nonglioma brain surgery, or in good health (not recorded which). The CDR3 reads CSANREGNQPQHF. Here the CDR3 DNA reads TGCAGTGCTAACAGGGAGGGCAATCAGCCCCAGCATTTT.